The 27 T cell receptor beta chains given below trace back to one sample, sequenced in a study of T-cell reconstitution after alpha-beta-depleted transplantation in children. The library targeted TCRbeta and was prepared with unique molecular identifiers. TCRdb analysed the PCR reads with MiXCR anew, one entry per CDR3 protein. Of about 980,000 distinct CDR3 sequences in the sample, roughly 31% were seen once. The sequencing used PBMCs, mostly from graft donor cells, collected 360 days after TCRalphabeta/CD19-depleted stem cell transplant. All receptors come from a boy under two years old who had a stem cell transplant for SCID, so the T cells may come from the graft donor.

J is TRBJ2-2 and V is TRBV5-4, with 9 bases lining up with TRBD1. Trimming removed 0 bases from V and 5 bases from J; junction bases left unmatched: 14. This CDR3 contains 19 residues. Germline V gene lookup returns CDR1 SGHNT and CDR2 YYREEE (reference sequence). CDR3 residues: CASSLGSGTGRLRTGELFF. CDR3 nucleotide sequence: TGTGCCAGCAGCTTGGGATCCGGGACAGGGAGGTTAAGGACCGGGGAGCTGTTTTTT.

This clonotype has a count of ten or more. This chain connects TRBV20-1 to TRBJ1-5; D unresolved. Germline CDR1 and CDR2: DFQATT and SNEGSKA (reference sequence). V was shortened by 2 bases and J by 8 bases, with 13 bases between the two germline ends. The length of the CDR3 is 13 residues. CDR3 coding DNA: TGCAGTGCTAGATCAGGTCTCTTGGAGCCCCAGCATTTT. Its translation is CSARSGLLEPQHF.

This clonotype was picked up a small number of times. This rearrangement joins TRBV12-3 or TRBV12-4 to TRBJ1-1; the match to TRBD1 covers 7 bases. This CDR3 has 13 residues. After removal of 5 bases from V and 6 bases from J, the junction contained 6 bases not matched to a gene. The CDR3 region has the DNA TGTGCCAGCAGTCCCTGGACAGGTGCTGAAGCTTTCTTT. This gives the protein CASSPWTGAEAFF.

This rearrangement joins TRBV12-3 or TRBV12-4 to TRBJ2-6, with no clear D. The CDR3 contains 14 residues. The V end lost 3 bases, the J end lost 3 bases, and 6 bases lay between the germline ends. In DNA form, the CDR3 reads TGTGCCAGCAGTTTTCACCTTGGGGCCAACGTCCTGACTTTC. Its translation: CASSFHLGANVLTF.

The V gene is TRBV5-6, the J gene TRBJ2-1; no definite D call. This CDR3 spans 17 amino acids. V was cut by 4 bases and J by 3 bases, with 20 bases left in between. Germline V gene sequence: CDR1 SGHDT, CDR2 YYEEEE. The CDR3, as DNA: TGTGCCAGCAGCCCGCGCGCAATTGGTTTTTACTACAATGAGCAGTTCTTC. It codes for CASSPRAIGFYYNEQFF.

The chain has TRBV20-1 and TRBJ2-7, with a weak D call TRBD2 (5 bases). V lost 2 bases and J lost 2, with 10 bases in between. The germline V gene has CDR1 DFQATT and CDR2 SNEGSKA (reference sequence). This CDR3 spans 13 amino acids. The CDR3 bases are TGCAGTGCTAGATCTGGGAGAACCTACGAGCAGTACTTC. Translating it yields CSARSGRTYEQYF.

The chain carries TRBV12-5 and TRBJ2-1, with D unresolved. CDR3 size: 15 residues. Trimming pared 0 bases from V and 1 base from J, leaving 7 bases between. CDR1 and CDR2 from the germline V gene are LGHNT and FRNRAP. CDR3: CASGLVLGSYNEQFF. DNA for the CDR3: TGTGCTAGTGGTTTGGTACTTGGGTCCTACAATGAGCAGTTCTTC.

This clonotype was recorded a few times. The genes are TRBV6-2 or TRBV6-3 and TRBJ2-1; 7 nucleotides line up with TRBD2. The CDR3 has 15 amino acids. Germline CDR1 and CDR2: MNHEY and SVGEGT. Trimming at V came to 0 bases and at J to 5 bases, leaving 4 bases not matched to a gene. CDR3 residues: CASSYSRLANNEQFF. In DNA, the CDR3 is TGTGCCAGCAGTTACTCCCGACTAGCTAACAATGAGCAGTTCTTC.

This chain joins TRBV12-3 or TRBV12-4 and TRBJ2-3, with 7 bases aligning to TRBD2. V lost 6 bases and J lost 4; bases outside the gene matches: 7. The CDR3 runs to 14 residues. Written as DNA, the CDR3 is TGTGCCAGCAGCTTGGGAGGGAGTCCAGATACGCAGTATTTT. Protein sequence: CASSLGGSPDTQYF.

This clonotype has just one count. V and J are TRBV6-5 and TRBJ2-5; 8 bases map to TRBD2. The germline V gene encodes CDR1 MNHEY and CDR2 SVGAGI. J lost 4 bases, V lost 0 bases, and 13 bases had no gene match. The length of the CDR3 is 18 residues. The CDR3 nucleotides are TGTGCCAGCAGTTACTCGGGTAGCGGGGCCCGCCGGGGAGAGACCCAGTACTTC. Residues: CASSYSGSGARRGETQYF.

This clonotype was recorded a few times. The chain recombines TRBV12-3 or TRBV12-4 with TRBJ2-1; 9 bases are shared with TRBD2. The trim removed 4 bases at V and 9 bases at J, leaving 13 bases unmatched. This CDR3 spans 16 amino acids. In DNA, the CDR3 is TGTGCCAGCAGTTCCCTTGGCGGGGGGGCCGGGAGTGAGCAGTTCTTC. The encoded protein is CASSSLGGGAGSEQFF.

The CDR3 sequence is CASSLVQETGGYGYTF. The DNA of the CDR3 is TGTGCCAGCAGTTTGGTTCAGGAGACAGGGGGATATGGCTACACCTTC. The gene calls are TRBV28 and TRBJ1-2; 9 bases align to TRBD1. V lost 3 bases and J lost 5; bases outside the gene matches: 10. CDR1 and CDR2 (germline): MDHEN, SYDVKM. The CDR3 totals 16 residues.

The chain employs TRBV5-5 and TRBJ2-5; 9 bases are a match to TRBD2. CDR1 is SGHKS, CDR2 YYEKEE, per germline (reference sequence). The CDR3 totals 15 residues. Trimming cost V 0 bases and J 3 bases; bases outside gene matches: 3. This CDR3 is CASSLGGGVEETQYF. CDR3 DNA sequence: TGTGCCAGCAGCTTGGGCGGGGGGGTTGAAGAGACCCAGTACTTC.

This clonotype has more than one count but fewer than ten. This chain links TRBV29-1 with TRBJ2-2, with 7 bases matching TRBD2. The V segment lost 4 bases and the J segment 5 bases; nucleotides outside the gene matches: 4. The CDR3 loop spans 13 amino acids. Germline V gene sequence: CDR1 SQVTM, CDR2 ANQGSEA. The chain's CDR3 is CSVGPGGTGELFF. CDR3 nucleotides: TGCAGCGTTGGCCCCGGGGGGACCGGGGAGCTGTTTTTT.

The chain couples TRBV5-1 to TRBJ2-7, with D possibly being TRBD1 (6 bases). The CDR3 spans 13 residues. V gave up 0 bases and J gave up 13 bases, with 17 bases separating them. Germline V gene data show CDR1 as SGHRS and CDR2 as YFSETQ. DNA of the CDR3: TGCGCCAGCAGCTTGGGACAGGACGTTAGAAAATACTTC. Translated: CASSLGQDVRKYF.

This clonotype has a handful of counts. The gene calls are TRBV6-5 and TRBJ2-5; no definite D call. The CDR3 is 16 amino acids. Trimming stripped 0 bases from V and 1 base from J, with 12 bases between. Germline CDR1 is MNHEY and CDR2 is SVGAGI. CDR3 in DNA: TGTGCCAGCAGTTACTCGGGAAAAGCCCCCCAAGAGACCCAGTACTTC. Amino acids: CASSYSGKAPQETQYF.

The V gene is TRBV18, the J gene TRBJ2-5, with D perhaps matching TRBD1 or TRBD2 (6 bases each). Germline-derived CDR1 and CDR2 are KGHSH and LQKENI. The CDR3 length is 15 residues. V lost 3 bases, J lost 9 bases, and 20 bases lay in between. The CDR3 DNA follows: TGTGCCAGCTCACCCCAGGGGACTCCCGACCGAGCCCAGTACTTC. Protein: CASSPQGTPDRAQYF.

This clonotype occurred a few times. The rearrangement joins TRBV5-1 to TRBJ2-2, with D perhaps matching TRBD1 (6 bases). CDR3 length: 19 amino acids. The germline gives CDR1 SGHRS, CDR2 YFSETQ. Trimming removed 5 bases at V and 0 bases at J, with 23 bases between. CDR3 residues: CASRGQGNRRAANTGELFF. The CDR3 DNA is TGCGCCAGCAGAGGGCAGGGGAATCGGCGCGCCGCGAACACCGGGGAGCTGTTTTTT.

The rearrangement joins TRBV28 to TRBJ2-5; weak D call: TRBD2 (6 bases). The germline V gene has CDR1 MDHEN and CDR2 SYDVKM. Trimming stripped 4 bases from V and 1 base from J, with 16 bases between. This CDR3 has 16 residues. CDR3 in amino acids: CASSSNPRRGQETQYF. CDR3 in DNA: TGTGCCAGCAGTTCAAACCCCCGGAGGGGCCAAGAGACCCAGTACTTC.

This clonotype has only a few counts. The chain combines TRBV6-1 with TRBJ1-2; 10 bases are a match to TRBD1. V was clipped by 6 bases and J by 7 bases; unmatched bases: 5. Germline CDR1 MNHNS, CDR2 SASEGT. The CDR3 covers 13 residues. In DNA form, the CDR3 reads TGTGCCAGCAGACAAGGACAGGGGGGTGGCTACACCTTC. Encoded protein: CASRQGQGGGYTF.

The chain recombines TRBV7-3 with TRBJ2-5, with D tentatively TRBD1 (5 bases). Germline CDR1 is SGHTA and CDR2 is FQGTGA. Trimming left V 5 bases short and J 2 bases short, with 15 bases between. The length of the CDR3 is 15 residues. The CDR3, as DNA: TGTGCCAGCAGCCATTTTCCAGGGCCTCAAGAGACCCAGTACTTC. Protein product: CASSHFPGPQETQYF.

V usage is TRBV27 and J usage is TRBJ2-3; the match to TRBD1 covers 7 bases. Losses at the gene ends were 7 bases for V and 4 bases for J; bases not matched to a gene: 8. The CDR3 covers 14 residues. Germline CDR1 reads MNHEY; CDR2 reads SMNVEV (reference sequence). The CDR3 here is CASTGTVHSDTQYF. The CDR3, as DNA: TGTGCCAGCACCGGGACAGTTCACTCAGATACGCAGTATTTT.

This clonotype has more than one count but fewer than ten. This chain links TRBV9 with TRBJ1-3; 8 bases map to TRBD1. With 4 bases clipped from V and 0 bases from J, the junction kept 6 bases outside the gene matches. The length of the CDR3 is 16 residues. CDR1 is SGDLS, CDR2 YYNGEE, per germline. CDR3 coding DNA: TGTGCCAGCAGCCCGACAGGGGCGAGCTCTGGAAACACCATATATTTT. Protein sequence: CASSPTGASSGNTIYF.

The chain uses TRBV4-1 and TRBJ2-3; D is possibly TRBD2 (7 bases). With 1 base removed from V and 4 bases from J, the gap between germline ends came to 12 bases. The CDR3 is made up of 15 amino acids. Per germline, CDR1 MGHRA and CDR2 YSYEKL. This CDR3 is CASSQGGGAADTQYF. Written as DNA, the CDR3 is TGCGCCAGCAGCCAAGGAGGGGGGGCCGCAGATACGCAGTATTTT.

This clonotype was counted a few times. The chain joins TRBV12-3 or TRBV12-4 to TRBJ1-3; D is unresolved. The V gene lost 6 bases and the J gene lost 4 bases, with 16 bases spanning the gap. CDR3 size: 15 residues. CDR3 sequence: CASSSFGRTGNTIYF. CDR3 nucleotides: TGTGCCAGCAGCAGTTTTGGAAGAACCGGAAACACCATATATTTT.

The chain joins TRBV27 to TRBJ2-7; weak D call: TRBD1 (6 bases). Looked up from germline, CDR1 is MNHEY and CDR2 is SMNVEV (reference sequence). Trimming cost V 6 bases and J 0 bases, with 15 bases left between them. The CDR3 runs to 15 residues. CDR3 DNA: TGTGCCAGCAGCCCCCAAGGGGGACCCTCCTACGAGCAGTACTTC. This sequence encodes CASSPQGGPSYEQYF.

This clonotype showed up many times. V gene TRBV6-5 combines with J gene TRBJ2-1; tentative D call: TRBD1 (6 bases). The V and J ends lost 4 bases and 0 bases respectively, with 10 bases between them. Per germline, CDR1 MNHEY and CDR2 SVGAGI. CDR3 length equals 15 residues. The CDR3 nucleotides are TGTGCCAGCAGTTTACAGGGTTCCTCCTACAATGAGCAGTTCTTC. Protein sequence: CASSLQGSSYNEQFF.